A selection of T cell receptor beta chains follows, all from one sample in a study of T cell changes during pregnancy in multiple sclerosis. Here immunoSEQ multiplex PCR was the method, and the copy in TCRdb shows in-frame clones only, minus some. This repertoire shows under 130,000 clones, roughly 92% found once; its top ten account for about 3%. The source was peripheral blood, collected after pregnancy. These receptors came from a female donor with multiple sclerosis, enrolled in a pregnancy study. The CDR3 runs from the conserved cysteine through the conserved F or W. A D gene is named only where the DNA matches it firmly. Clone sizes are given selectively: once, few, many, or a class where the clone is expanded.

cdr3_nt cdr3_aa d_call j_call v_call clone_size
TGTGCCAGCAGCTTAGACCCGGGGACAGGTTATAATGGCTACACCTTC CASSLDPGTGYNGYTF TRBD1 TRBJ1-2 TRBV13 -
TGTGCCAGCTCACCACAGCTAGCGGGTTTCGCCTACGAGCAGTACTTC CASSPQLAGFAYEQYF TRBD2 TRBJ2-7 TRBV18 -
TGTGCCAGCAGCCGTAGGACAGGGGAGGACTATGGCTACACCTTC CASSRRTGEDYGYTF TRBD1 TRBJ1-2 TRBV7-9 few
TGTGCCAGCAGCGCGACCCTAGCGGGGGGCGGGGATGAGCAGTTCTTC CASSATLAGGGDEQFF TRBD2 TRBJ2-1 TRBV9 -
TGTGCCAGCAGCCCCCTTCCCGCGGGGACAGGCGGCAATGAGCAGTTCTTC CASSPLPAGTGGNEQFF TRBD1 TRBJ2-1 TRBV7-3 -
TGTGCCAGTAGTATAGGGACAGGGATGAACTATGGCTACACCTTC CASSIGTGMNYGYTF TRBD1 TRBJ1-2 TRBV19 -
TGTGCCAGCACCTCCCCCGCAGGGGCTCCCTACGAGCAGTACTTC CASTSPAGAPYEQYF - TRBJ2-7 TRBV5-6 -
TGTGCCAGCAGACCCGGGACTACGCTAAAGACCCAGTACTTC CASRPGTTLKTQYF TRBD2 TRBJ2-5 TRBV27 -
TGCGCCAGCAGCTTCTGGCTAGACGCCAATGAGCAGTTCTTC CASSFWLDANEQFF - TRBJ2-1 TRBV5-1 -
TGTGCCAGCAGCTTGGGACAGGGGGCCTACGAGCAGTACTTC CASSLGQGAYEQYF TRBD1 TRBJ2-7 TRBV11-2 -